This T cell receptor beta chain emerged from a study of control samples from healthy donors and cancer patients. Produced via immunoSEQ multiplex PCR; TCRdb's table is partial and in-frame only. The sample consists of 95,000 to 150,000 clones, 80% to 90% of them appearing once. The CDR3 covers 15 residues. CDR1 is SGDLS and CDR2 is YYNGEE in the germline V gene. The germline V and J ends were trimmed by 4 bases and 7 bases, with 21 bases remaining between them. This clonotype was sampled from a middle-aged man in good health. Source material: blood. The chain employs TRBV9 and TRBJ2-7, with D possibly being TRBD2 (6 bases). The CDR3, as DNA: TGTGCCAGCAGCTCAGGACGATCCCGCGGGGTTGAGCAGTACTTC. It yields the protein CASSSGRSRGVEQYF.